Below are 15 T cell receptor beta chains sequenced from a single sample in a study of CD4+ T cells in melanoma. Using immunoSEQ multiplex PCR, the repertoire was profiled, and TCRdb retains in-frame clones only, with some absent. Of over 45,000 clones listed, roughly two thirds are singletons. The sequenced material came from tumor tissue. The receptors here all came from a human donor with melanoma.

The J gene is TRBJ2-1, the V gene TRBV27, with 10 bases identical to TRBD2. V was pared by 0 bases and J by 4 bases, with 3 bases of the junction left unmatched. The CDR3 spans 16 residues. The germline CDR1 and CDR2 sequences are MNHEY and SMNVEV (reference sequence). For the CDR3, the DNA is TGTGCCAGCAGTTTATCCCGGACTAGCGGTTACAATGAGCAGTTCTTC. Translating it yields CASSLSRTSGYNEQFF.

J is TRBJ1-4 and V is TRBV28; D is unresolved. The germline gives CDR1 MDHEN, CDR2 SYDVKM. The CDR3 extends over 14 amino acids. Deletions cut 7 bases from V and 4 bases from J, with 13 bases between. The CDR3 region has the DNA TGTGCCAGCATTGGAGAACAGTTTAATGAAAAACTGTTTTTT. Its protein is CASIGEQFNEKLFF.

The J gene is TRBJ2-7, the V gene TRBV7-8, with D tentatively TRBD2 (6 bases). Trimming took off 5 bases at V and 3 bases at J, with 14 bases between the two ends. CDR1 and CDR2 (germline): SGHVS, FQNEAQ. There are 14 residues in the CDR3. The CDR3 DNA is TGTGCCAGCAGCCAGGGAGGAGGCGACTACGAGCAGTACTTC. Amino acid sequence: CASSQGGGDYEQYF.

Here the CDR3 DNA reads TGTGCCAGCGGCAGGGGGTTTGGGGAGCTGTTTTTT. It encodes CASGRGFGELFF. The chain has TRBV7-6 and TRBJ2-2, with TRBD1 matching 7 bases. The length of the CDR3 is 12 residues. After removal of 8 bases from V and 8 bases from J, the junction contained 5 bases not matched to a gene. Germline CDR1 is SGHVS and CDR2 is FNYEAQ.

Of note for this clone: A read error is possible here, since a much larger clone lies one base away. This chain links TRBV29-1 with TRBJ2-2; the D call may be TRBD1 or TRBD2 (6 bases each). CDR1 and CDR2 from the germline V gene are SQVTM and ANQGSEA. Trimming took off 5 bases at V and 3 bases at J, with 13 bases between the two ends. The CDR3 is 14 amino acids. The CDR3 DNA reads TGCAGCGTTCGTGTGAGGGGGGACACCGGGGAGCTGTTTTTT. It translates to CSVRVRGDTGELFF.

The chain recombines TRBV28 with TRBJ1-3; D ambiguous. Germline CDR1 and CDR2: MDHEN and SYDVKM. Trimming took off 5 bases at V and 0 bases at J, with 11 bases between the two ends. The CDR3 extends over 15 amino acids. The CDR3 spells CASSPYEGSGNTIYF. CDR3 coding DNA: TGTGCCAGCAGTCCCTACGAAGGCTCTGGAAACACCATATATTTT.

This rearrangement joins TRBV7-2 to TRBJ1-5, with 8 bases identical to TRBD1. Germline V gene sequence: CDR1 SGHTA, CDR2 FQGNSA. This CDR3 has 15 residues. Losses at the gene ends were 5 bases for V and 2 bases for J; bases not matched to a gene: 5. The DNA of the CDR3 is TGTGCCAGCAGCCCACCAGGGGGCGGCAATCAGCCCCAGCATTTT. Translation gives CASSPPGGGNQPQHF.

V usage is TRBV11-2 and J usage is TRBJ2-7; a weak D match, TRBD2 (5 bases). The length of the CDR3 is 13 residues. V shed 5 bases and J shed 2 bases, with 10 bases lying between them. Germline V CDR1 and CDR2: SGHAT, FQNNGV. CDR3 coding DNA: TGTGCCAGCAGCCCGCGGACTCCCTACGAGCAGTACTTC. Translation: CASSPRTPYEQYF.

V gene TRBV15 combines with J gene TRBJ2-1; 10 nucleotides agree with TRBD2. The CDR3 covers 19 residues. In germline, CDR1 is LNHNV, CDR2 YYDKDF (reference sequence). With 1 base clipped from V and 0 bases from J, the junction kept 9 bases outside the gene matches. As DNA, the CDR3 is TGTGCCACCAGCAGAGGAGGTAGCGGGGGGTCCAGCTCCTACAATGAGCAGTTCTTC. Protein product: CATSRGGSGGSSSYNEQFF. The whole variable domain, remainder taken from reference TRBV15 and TRBJ2-1, is DAMVIQNPRYQVTQFGKPVTLSCSQTLNHNVMYWYQQKSSQAPKLLFHYYDKDFNNEADTPDNFQSRRPNTSFCFLDIRSPGLGDTAMYLCATSRGGSGGSSSYNEQFFGPGTRLTVL.

The chain uses TRBV6-5 and TRBJ2-7; 7 bases align to TRBD1. Germline CDR1 and CDR2: MNHEY and SVGAGI. The CDR3 consists of 15 residues. V shed 6 bases, J shed 1 base, and the junction held 9 bases outside the gene matches. The CDR3 here is CASSPSGGYSYEQYF. CDR3 nucleotides: TGTGCCAGCAGCCCCTCAGGGGGTTATTCCTACGAGCAGTACTTC.

The chain has TRBV27 and TRBJ2-6; TRBD2 is a possible D gene (6 bases). V lost 5 bases and J lost 0, with 14 bases in between. Germline V gives CDR1 MNHEY, CDR2 SMNVEV (reference sequence). This CDR3 has 17 amino acids. In DNA form, the CDR3 reads TGTGCCAGCAGTCCCCGGCCGGGGGACTCTGGGGCCAACGTCCTGACTTTC. Protein: CASSPRPGDSGANVLTF.

The chain carries TRBV6-6 and TRBJ2-7, with 7 bases fitting TRBD1. V shed 6 bases and J 0 bases; nucleotides not matched to a gene: 11. The CDR3 runs 16 residues. The germline V gene encodes CDR1 MNHNY and CDR2 SVGAGI (reference sequence). The DNA for the CDR3 is TGTGCCAGCAGCCCTACTCCGGGACAGAGCTCCTACGAGCAGTACTTC. Encoded protein: CASSPTPGQSSYEQYF.

This clone occurred a few times. CDR3 sequence reads: CASSTDRGNTEAFF. CDR3 nucleotides: TGTGCCAGCAGTACCGACAGAGGGAACACTGAAGCTTTCTTT. This sequence joins TRBV28 and TRBJ1-1; weak D call: TRBD1 (5 bases). The V end was cut by 5 bases, the J end by 1 base, with 11 bases between. The CDR3 covers 14 residues. Germline CDR1 reads MDHEN; CDR2 reads SYDVKM.

This clone was recorded a few times. The rearrangement uses TRBV5-5 and TRBJ1-6, with D maybe TRBD1 (6 bases). The CDR3 totals 14 residues. The germline gives CDR1 SGHKS, CDR2 YYEKEE (reference sequence). V dropped 2 bases and J dropped 6 bases, with 9 bases sitting between them. The CDR3 protein is CASSLSQGNSPLHF. CDR3 in DNA: TGTGCCAGCAGCTTATCACAGGGTAATTCACCCCTCCACTTT.

The chain links TRBV28 to TRBJ1-1; no definite D call. The CDR3 loop spans 16 amino acids. V gave up 1 base and J gave up 1 base, with 13 bases separating them. The germline gives CDR1 MDHEN, CDR2 SYDVKM. The CDR3, as DNA: TGTGCCAGCAGTTTATACCCCAGCGGCAAGAACACTGAAGCTTTCTTT. Translation: CASSLYPSGKNTEAFF.